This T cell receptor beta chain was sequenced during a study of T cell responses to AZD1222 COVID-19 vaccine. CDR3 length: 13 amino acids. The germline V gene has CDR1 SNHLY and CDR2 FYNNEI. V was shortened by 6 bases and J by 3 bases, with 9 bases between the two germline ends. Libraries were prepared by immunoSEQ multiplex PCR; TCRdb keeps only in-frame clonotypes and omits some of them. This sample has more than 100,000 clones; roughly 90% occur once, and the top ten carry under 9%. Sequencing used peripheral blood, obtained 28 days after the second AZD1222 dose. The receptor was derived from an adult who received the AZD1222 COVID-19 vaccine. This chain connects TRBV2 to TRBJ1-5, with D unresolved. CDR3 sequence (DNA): TGTGCCAGCAGCATCGGACTCAATCAGCCCCAGCATTTT. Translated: CASSIGLNQPQHF.